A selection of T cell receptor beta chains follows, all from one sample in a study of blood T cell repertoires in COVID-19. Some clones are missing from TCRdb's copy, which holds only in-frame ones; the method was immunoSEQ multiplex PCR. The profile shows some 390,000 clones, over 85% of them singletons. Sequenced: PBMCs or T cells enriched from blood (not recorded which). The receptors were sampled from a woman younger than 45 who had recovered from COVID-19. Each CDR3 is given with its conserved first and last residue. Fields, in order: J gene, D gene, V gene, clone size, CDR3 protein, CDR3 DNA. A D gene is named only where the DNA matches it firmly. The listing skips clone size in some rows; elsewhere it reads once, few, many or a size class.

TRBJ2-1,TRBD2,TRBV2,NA,CASRGGWTSEYNEQFF,TGTGCCAGTAGGGGGGGGTGGACTAGCGAGTACAATGAGCAGTTCTTC
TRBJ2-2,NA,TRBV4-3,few,CASSQDPGAGELFF,TGCGCCAGCAGCCAAGATCCGGGTGCCGGGGAGCTGTTTTTT
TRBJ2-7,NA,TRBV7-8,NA,CASSARRTNSYEQYF,TGTGCCAGCAGCGCTAGACGGACAAACTCCTACGAGCAGTACTTC
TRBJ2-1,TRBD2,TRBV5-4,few,CASSSTSGSYNEQFF,TGTGCCAGCAGCTCGACTAGCGGTTCATACAATGAGCAGTTCTTC
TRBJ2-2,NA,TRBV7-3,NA,CASSPPSGGQRTGELFF,TGTGCCAGCAGCCCCCCCTCGGGGGGCCAGAGAACCGGGGAGCTGTTTTTT
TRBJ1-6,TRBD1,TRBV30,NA,CAWSSGTELALHF,TGTGCCTGGAGCTCCGGGACAGAATTGGCCCTCCACTTT
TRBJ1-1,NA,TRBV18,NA,CASSPGRGWDTEAFF,TGTGCCAGCTCACCAGGCAGGGGATGGGACACTGAAGCTTTCTTT
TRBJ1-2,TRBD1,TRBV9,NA,CASSRDRGNYGYTF,TGTGCCAGCAGCCGGGACAGGGGGAACTATGGCTACACCTTC
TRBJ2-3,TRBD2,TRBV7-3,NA,CASSSSGGAGDTQYF,TGTGCCAGCAGCTCAAGCGGGGGGGCAGGAGATACGCAGTATTTT
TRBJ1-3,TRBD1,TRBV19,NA,CASFAGTGRGNTIYF,TGTGCCAGTTTTGCCGGGACAGGGAGAGGAAACACCATATATTTT
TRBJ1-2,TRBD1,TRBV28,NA,CASIKQGRSSYTF,TGTGCCAGCATTAAACAGGGGCGGAGTAGCTACACCTTC
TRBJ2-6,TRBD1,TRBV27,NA,CASSFGTGGGGANVLTF,TGTGCCAGCAGTTTTGGGACAGGGGGCGGTGGGGCCAACGTCCTGACTTTC
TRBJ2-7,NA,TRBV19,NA,CASKETLGAYEQYF,TGTGCCAGTAAGGAAACCCTAGGAGCCTACGAGCAGTACTTC
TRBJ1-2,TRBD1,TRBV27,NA,CASSAGDRGGYGYTF,TGTGCCAGCAGTGCCGGGGACAGGGGGGGCTATGGCTACACCTTC
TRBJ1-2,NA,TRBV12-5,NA,CASGHGRAPGYTF,TGTGCTAGTGGCCACGGGAGGGCTCCTGGCTACACCTTC
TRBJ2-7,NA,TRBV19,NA,CASSIVSPAGTPYEQYF,TGTGCCAGTAGTATAGTCAGTCCGGCAGGGACTCCCTACGAGCAGTACTTC
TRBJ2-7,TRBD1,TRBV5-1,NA,CASSLAGFETGESYEQYF,TGCGCCAGCAGCTTGGCCGGGTTCGAGACAGGGGAAAGCTACGAGCAGTACTTC
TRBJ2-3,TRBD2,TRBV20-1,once,CSASWGLAGGADTQYF,TGCAGTGCTAGTTGGGGACTAGCGGGAGGAGCAGATACGCAGTATTTT
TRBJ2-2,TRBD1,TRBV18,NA,CASSPTGTGDTGELFF,TGTGCCAGCTCACCGACTGGGACAGGGGACACCGGGGAGCTGTTTTTT
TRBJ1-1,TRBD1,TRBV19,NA,CASRTTGGFTEAFF,TGTGCCAGTAGGACGACAGGGGGCTTCACTGAAGCTTTCTTT
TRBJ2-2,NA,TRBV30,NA,CAWSVRRGGLGGELFF,TGTGCCTGGAGTGTACGGAGGGGCGGCCTGGGGGGGGAGCTGTTTTTT
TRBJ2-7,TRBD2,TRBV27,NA,CASSWQTSGDEQYF,TGTGCCAGCAGTTGGCAGACTAGCGGGGACGAGCAGTACTTC
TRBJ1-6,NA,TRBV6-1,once,CASSEVLRATGSPLHF,TGTGCCAGCAGTGAAGTACTTAGAGCTACGGGGTCACCCCTCCACTTT
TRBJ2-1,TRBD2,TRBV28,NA,CASSLASGPSSYNEQFF,TGTGCCAGCAGTTTGGCTAGCGGGCCTAGCTCCTACAATGAGCAGTTCTTC
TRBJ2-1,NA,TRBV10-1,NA,CASSDQNEQFF,TGCGCCAGCAGTGATCAGAATGAGCAGTTCTTC
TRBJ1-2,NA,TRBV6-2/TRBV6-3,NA,CASSSFPTARGYTF,TGTGCCAGCAGTTCCTTTCCGACAGCCAGAGGCTACACCTTC
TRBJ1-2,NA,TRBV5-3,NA,CARSRTTTGLPNYGYTF,TGTGCCAGAAGCCGAACTACAACAGGGCTTCCTAACTATGGCTACACCTTC